The TCR beta chain under discussion was sequenced for a study of cytomegalovirus exposure and HLA in healthy donors. Despite likely unrecorded immune exposures, the donors were nominally healthy at the time of sampling. For this clone: The antigen remains unidentified.

General study results and limits: In a later analysis, common viral pathogens appeared linked to several of the most significant clusters. The presence/absence work took it that sequencing depth was about the same across donors. Follow-up analysis found HLA locus-dependent TCR association rates, highest for DRB1 and lowest for HLA-C.

Deletions cut 10 bases from V and 1 base from J, with 16 bases between. Germline CDR1 and CDR2: ENHRY and SYGVKD. This CDR3 comprises 14 residues. Researchers ran the PCR with 60 Vbeta and 13 Jbeta primers. The data were produced by immunoSEQ multiplex PCR, yet TCRdb's version contains in-frame clones alone and is incomplete. The sample contains about 140,000 clones, approximately 81% of which appear only once. Sequences were obtained from PBMCs. The TCR comes from a boy aged 2 to 10 in good health and CMV-seronegative. The gene calls are TRBV10-3 and TRBJ1-1; TRBD1 might be the D (6 bases). The CDR3 DNA reads TGTGCCACCTGGGGGGGGCAAAGGAACACTGAAGCTTTCTTT. Protein sequence: CATWGGQRNTEAFF.